This TCR beta chain appears in the sequencing data of a study of T-cell reconstitution after alpha-beta-depleted transplantation in children. The sample holds a few counts of this clonotype. The target antigen is unknown. Deletions cut 0 bases from V and 1 base from J, with 18 bases between. The CDR3 extends over 17 amino acids. Germline V CDR1 and CDR2: DFQATT, SNEGSKA (reference sequence). Study findings and constraints: Newly made T cells mostly supplied T-cell counts and diversity one year after transplant. Two months or so post-transplant, alpha-beta T cells reportedly derived from several hundred expanded graft clones.

This sample's TCRbeta library carried unique molecular identifier barcodes. TCRdb re-called the PCR reads with MiXCR, one entry per CDR3 protein. Of some 600,000 distinct CDR3 sequences listed, under 15% were seen once; the top ten hold over 2%. The sample in question was PBMCs, mostly from graft donor cells, obtained 360 days after TCRalphabeta/CD19-depleted stem cell transplant. This rearrangement joins TRBV20-1 to TRBJ1-2; D remains unclear. This clonotype was obtained from a male patient between 10 and 17 years old who had a stem cell transplant for acute myeloid leukemia, so the T cells may come from the graft donor. Here the CDR3 reads CSARDIRQHNFNYGYTF. The CDR3 DNA reads as TGCAGTGCTAGAGATATTAGGCAGCACAACTTTAACTATGGCTACACCTTC.